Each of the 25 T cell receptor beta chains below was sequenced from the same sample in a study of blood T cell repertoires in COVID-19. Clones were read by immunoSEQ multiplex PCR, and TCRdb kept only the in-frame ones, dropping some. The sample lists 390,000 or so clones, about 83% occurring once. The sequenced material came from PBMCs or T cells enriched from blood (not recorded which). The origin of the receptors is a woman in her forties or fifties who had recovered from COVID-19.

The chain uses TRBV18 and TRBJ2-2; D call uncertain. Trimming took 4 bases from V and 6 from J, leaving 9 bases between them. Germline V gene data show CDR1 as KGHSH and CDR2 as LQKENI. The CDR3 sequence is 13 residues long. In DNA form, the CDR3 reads TGTGCCAGCTCACGAGAACCATCCGGGGAGCTGTTTTTT. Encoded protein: CASSREPSGELFF.

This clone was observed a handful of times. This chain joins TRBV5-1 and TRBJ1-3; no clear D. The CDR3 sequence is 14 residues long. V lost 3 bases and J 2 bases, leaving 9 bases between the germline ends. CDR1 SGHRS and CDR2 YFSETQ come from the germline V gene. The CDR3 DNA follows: TGCGCCAGCAGCTCCCGGTCCGCTGGAAACACCATATATTTT. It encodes CASSSRSAGNTIYF.

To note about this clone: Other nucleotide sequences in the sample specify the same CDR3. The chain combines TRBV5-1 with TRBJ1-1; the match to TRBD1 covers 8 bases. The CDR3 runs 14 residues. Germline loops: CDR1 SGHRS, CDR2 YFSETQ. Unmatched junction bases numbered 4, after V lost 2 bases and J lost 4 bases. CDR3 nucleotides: TGCGCCAGCAGCTTAGGACAGGGCGGCACTGAAGCTTTCTTT. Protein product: CASSLGQGGTEAFF. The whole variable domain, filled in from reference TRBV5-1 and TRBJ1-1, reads KAGVTQTPRYLIKTRGQQVTLSCSPISGHRSVSWYQQTPGQGLQFLFEYFSETQRNKGNFPGRFSGRQFSNSRSEMNVSTLELGDSALYLCASSLGQGGTEAFFGQGTRLTVV.

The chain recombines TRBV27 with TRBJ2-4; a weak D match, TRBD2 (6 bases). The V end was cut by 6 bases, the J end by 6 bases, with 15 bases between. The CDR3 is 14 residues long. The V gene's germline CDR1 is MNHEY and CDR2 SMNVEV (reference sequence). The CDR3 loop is CASSKMEGANIQYF. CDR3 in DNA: TGTGCCAGCAGCAAAATGGAGGGCGCAAACATTCAGTACTTC.

CDR3 region: CASSLVMAGAYTDTQYF. The CDR3 coding sequence is TGTGCCAGCAGCTTAGTTATGGCGGGGGCCTACACAGATACGCAGTATTTT. The genes are TRBV7-9 and TRBJ2-3, with D tentatively TRBD2 (7 bases). The CDR3 runs to 17 residues. Germline V gives CDR1 SEHNR, CDR2 FQNEAQ (reference sequence). V was shortened by 1 base and J by 2 bases, with 16 bases between the two germline ends.

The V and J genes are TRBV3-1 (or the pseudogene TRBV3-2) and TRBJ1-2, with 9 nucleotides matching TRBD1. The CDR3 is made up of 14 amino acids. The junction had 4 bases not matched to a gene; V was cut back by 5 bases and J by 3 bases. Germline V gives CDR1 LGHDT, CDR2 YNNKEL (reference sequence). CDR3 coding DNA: TGTGCCAGCAGCTCCTGGACAGGGGACTATGGCTACACCTTC. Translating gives CASSSWTGDYGYTF.

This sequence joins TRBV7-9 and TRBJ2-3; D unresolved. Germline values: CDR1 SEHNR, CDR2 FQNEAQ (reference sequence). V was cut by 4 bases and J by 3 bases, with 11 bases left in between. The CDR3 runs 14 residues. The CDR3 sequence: CASSSLESTDTQYF. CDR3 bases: TGTGCCAGCAGCTCACTGGAGAGTACAGATACGCAGTATTTT.

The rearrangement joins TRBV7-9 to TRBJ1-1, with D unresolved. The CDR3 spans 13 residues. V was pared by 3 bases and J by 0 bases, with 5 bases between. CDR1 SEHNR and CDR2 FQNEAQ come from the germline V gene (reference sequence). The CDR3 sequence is CASSFRVNTEAFF. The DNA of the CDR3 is TGTGCCAGCAGCTTCCGCGTGAACACTGAAGCTTTCTTT.

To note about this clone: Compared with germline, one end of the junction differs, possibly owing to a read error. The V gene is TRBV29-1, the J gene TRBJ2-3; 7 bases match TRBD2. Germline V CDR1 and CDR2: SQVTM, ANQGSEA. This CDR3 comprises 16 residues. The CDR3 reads CSVEDLGGSPTGTQYF. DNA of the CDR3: TGCAGCGTTGAAGATCTGGGGGGGTCCCCCACAGGTACGCAGTATTTT.

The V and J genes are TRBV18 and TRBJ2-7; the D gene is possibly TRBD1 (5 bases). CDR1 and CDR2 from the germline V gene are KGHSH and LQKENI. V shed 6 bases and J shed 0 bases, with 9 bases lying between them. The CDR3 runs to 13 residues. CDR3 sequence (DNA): TGTGCCAGCTCCCCGGACACCTCCTACGAGCAGTACTTC. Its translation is CASSPDTSYEQYF.

The CDR3 protein is CASSEIQVGYTF. Written as DNA, the CDR3 is TGTGCCAGCAGTGAAATTCAGGTCGGCTACACCTTC. The J gene is TRBJ1-2, the V gene TRBV6-1; D not certain. Trimming removed 2 bases from V and 8 bases from J, with 9 bases in between. The germline CDR1 and CDR2 sequences are MNHNS and SASEGT. The CDR3 covers 12 residues.

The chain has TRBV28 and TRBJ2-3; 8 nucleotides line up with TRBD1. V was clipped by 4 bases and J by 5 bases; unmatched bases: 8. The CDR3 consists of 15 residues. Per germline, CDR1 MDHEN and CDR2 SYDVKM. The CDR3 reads CASSYRAGGIDTQYF. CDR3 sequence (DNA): TGTGCCAGCAGTTATAGGGCAGGGGGCATAGATACGCAGTATTTT.

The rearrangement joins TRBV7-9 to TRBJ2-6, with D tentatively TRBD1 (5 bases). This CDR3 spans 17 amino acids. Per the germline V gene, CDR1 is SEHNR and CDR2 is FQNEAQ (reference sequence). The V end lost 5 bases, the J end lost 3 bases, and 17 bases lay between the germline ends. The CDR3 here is CASSPLTQGNGANVLTF. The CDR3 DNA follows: TGTGCCAGCAGCCCTTTAACTCAGGGAAATGGGGCCAACGTCCTGACTTTC.

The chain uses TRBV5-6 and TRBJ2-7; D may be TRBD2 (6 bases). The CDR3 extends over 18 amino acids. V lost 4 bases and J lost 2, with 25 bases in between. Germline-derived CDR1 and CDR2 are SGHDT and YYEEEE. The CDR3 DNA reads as TGTGCCAGCAGCCTCCGGGACTTCGGGAGAAGGAAACCCTACGAGCAGTACTTC. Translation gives CASSLRDFGRRKPYEQYF.

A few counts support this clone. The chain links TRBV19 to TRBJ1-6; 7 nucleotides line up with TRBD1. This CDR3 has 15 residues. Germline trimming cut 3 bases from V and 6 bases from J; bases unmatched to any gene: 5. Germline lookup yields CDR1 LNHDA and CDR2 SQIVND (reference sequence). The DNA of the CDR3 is TGTGCCAGTAGTATCGGGACAGAACTTAATTCACCCCTCCACTTT. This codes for CASSIGTELNSPLHF.

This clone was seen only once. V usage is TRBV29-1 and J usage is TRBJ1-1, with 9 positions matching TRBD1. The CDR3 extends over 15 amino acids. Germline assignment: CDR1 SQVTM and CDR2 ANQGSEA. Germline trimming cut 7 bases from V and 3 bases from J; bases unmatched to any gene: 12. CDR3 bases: TGCAGCGCCCAGGGACAGGGAGGTCCCGACACTGAAGCTTTCTTT. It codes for CSAQGQGGPDTEAFF.

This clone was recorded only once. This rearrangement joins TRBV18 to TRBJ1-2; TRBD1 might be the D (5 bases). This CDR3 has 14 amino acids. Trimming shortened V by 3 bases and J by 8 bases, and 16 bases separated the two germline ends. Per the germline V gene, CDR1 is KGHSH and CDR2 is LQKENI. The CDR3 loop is CASSPNRDWRGYTF. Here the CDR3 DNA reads TGTGCCAGCTCACCGAACCGGGACTGGAGGGGCTACACCTTC.

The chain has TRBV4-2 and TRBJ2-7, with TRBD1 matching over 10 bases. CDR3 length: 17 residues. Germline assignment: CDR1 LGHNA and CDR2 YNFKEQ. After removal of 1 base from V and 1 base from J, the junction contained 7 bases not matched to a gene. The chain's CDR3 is CASSQASGQGSSYEQYF. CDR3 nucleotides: TGTGCCAGCAGCCAAGCATCGGGACAGGGGTCTTCCTACGAGCAGTACTTC.

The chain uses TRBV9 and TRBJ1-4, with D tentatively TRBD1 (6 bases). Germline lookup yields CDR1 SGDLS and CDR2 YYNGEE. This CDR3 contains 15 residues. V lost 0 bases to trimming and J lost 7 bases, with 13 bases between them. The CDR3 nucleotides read TGTGCCAGCAGCGTAGACGGGGGGCGGTTTGAAAAACTGTTTTTT. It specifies CASSVDGGRFEKLFF.

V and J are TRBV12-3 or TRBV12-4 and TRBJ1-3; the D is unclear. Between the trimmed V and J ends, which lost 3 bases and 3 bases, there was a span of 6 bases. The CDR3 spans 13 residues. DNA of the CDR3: TGTGCCAGCAGTTTGAACGGTGGAAACACCATATATTTT. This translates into CASSLNGGNTIYF.

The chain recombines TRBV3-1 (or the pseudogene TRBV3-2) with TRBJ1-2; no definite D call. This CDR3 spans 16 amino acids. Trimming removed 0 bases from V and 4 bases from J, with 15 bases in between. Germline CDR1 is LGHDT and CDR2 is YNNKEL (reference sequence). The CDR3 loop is CASSQDRIVQSYGYTF. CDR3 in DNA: TGTGCCAGCAGCCAAGATAGGATAGTACAGAGCTATGGCTACACCTTC.

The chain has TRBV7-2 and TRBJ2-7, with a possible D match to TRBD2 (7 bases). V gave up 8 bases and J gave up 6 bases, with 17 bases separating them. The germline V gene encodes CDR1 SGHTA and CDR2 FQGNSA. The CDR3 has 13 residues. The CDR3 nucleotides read TGTGCCAGCGGGATAGGGGGGGCCGGCGAGCAGTACTTC. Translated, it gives CASGIGGAGEQYF.

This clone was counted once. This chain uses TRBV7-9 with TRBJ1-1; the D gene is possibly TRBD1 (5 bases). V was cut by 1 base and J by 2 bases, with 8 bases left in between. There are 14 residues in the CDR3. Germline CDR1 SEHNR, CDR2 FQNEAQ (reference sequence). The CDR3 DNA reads TGTGCCAGCAGCTTAGGCAGGGCAAACACTGAAGCTTTCTTT. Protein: CASSLGRANTEAFF. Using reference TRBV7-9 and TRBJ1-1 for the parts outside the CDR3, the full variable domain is DTGVSQNPRHKITKRGQNVTFRCDPISEHNRLYWYRQTLGQGPEFLTYFQNEAQLEKSRLLSDRFSAERPKGSFSTLEIQRTEQGDSAMYLCASSLGRANTEAFFGQGTRLTVV.

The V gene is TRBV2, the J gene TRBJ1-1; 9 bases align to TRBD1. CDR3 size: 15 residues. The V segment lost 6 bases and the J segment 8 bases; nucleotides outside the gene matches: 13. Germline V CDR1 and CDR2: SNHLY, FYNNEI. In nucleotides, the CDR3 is TGTGCCAGCAGGGAATTAATACAGGGGGCCCACGAAGCTTTCTTT. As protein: CASRELIQGAHEAFF.

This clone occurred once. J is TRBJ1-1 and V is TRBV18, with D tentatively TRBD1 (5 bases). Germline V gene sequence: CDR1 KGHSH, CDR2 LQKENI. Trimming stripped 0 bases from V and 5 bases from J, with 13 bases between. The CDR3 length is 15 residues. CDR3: CASSPPWRGGTEAFF. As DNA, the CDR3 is TGTGCCAGCTCACCACCGTGGCGGGGGGGGACTGAAGCTTTCTTT.